This T cell receptor (beta chain) emerged from a study of blood T cells in healthy people across ages. General study findings and limits: Comparison with aged donors showed that long-lived donors had more naive CD4+ cells and higher diversity. CMV infection status of these donors was not known.

Sample-barcoded 5' priming and a J-beta primer mix drove a second PCR of roughly 6 to 12 cycles. TCRdb analysed the 5' RACE reads with MiXCR anew, one entry per CDR3 protein. The sample carries 780,000 or so distinct CDR3 sequences, less than 70% recorded once. This clonotype was observed a handful of times. Antigen: not known. The germline V gene encodes CDR1 LNHNV and CDR2 YYDKDF (reference sequence). This CDR3 region has 17 residues. Trimming shortened V by 4 bases and J by 4 bases, and 22 bases separated the two germline ends. The sample taken for sequencing was blood. The chain uses TRBV15 and TRBJ1-2; TRBD1 is a possible D gene (5 bases). The TCR sequence derives from a man older than 75 in good health. CDR3 in DNA: TGTGCCACCAGCAACAACCTAAGAGGGGCCACTAGCTATGGCTACACCTTC. Amino acids: CATSNNLRGATSYGYTF.